Shown below are 10 T cell receptor beta chains from a single sample sequenced in a study of cytomegalovirus exposure and HLA in healthy donors. In the PCR, 60 Vbeta and 13 Jbeta primers were used. Assay: immunoSEQ multiplex PCR; the TCRdb copy retains only in-frame clones and omits some. The sample's table shows about 170,000 clones. What was sequenced was PBMCs. These receptor sequences come from a woman in her late teens or twenties in good health and CMV-seropositive.

V usage is TRBV7-6 and J usage is TRBJ1-4; the D gene is possibly TRBD1 (5 bases). This CDR3 is built from 13 residues. With 0 bases removed from V and 7 bases from J, the gap between germline ends came to 6 bases. Germline CDR1 and CDR2: SGHVS and FNYEAQ. DNA of the CDR3: TGTGCCAGCAGCTTAGCGCAGGGTGAAAAACTGTTTTTT. It codes for CASSLAQGEKLFF.

The rearrangement joins TRBV4-1 to TRBJ2-5; a weak D match, TRBD2 (7 bases). Germline V CDR1 and CDR2: MGHRA, YSYEKL. This CDR3 comprises 19 residues. The V end lost 0 bases, the J end lost 1 base, and 21 bases lay between the germline ends. The CDR3 nucleotides are TGCGCCAGCAGCCAAGAATTTCTAGCTGTGGGGGGGCCCCAAGAGACCCAGTACTTC. Translated, it gives CASSQEFLAVGGPQETQYF.

This chain joins TRBV19 and TRBJ2-1; 12 nucleotides match TRBD2. With 3 bases clipped from V and 8 bases from J, the junction kept 5 bases outside the gene matches. From germline, CDR1 is LNHDA and CDR2 SQIVND (reference sequence). This CDR3 comprises 15 residues. The CDR3 loop is CASSITLAGGDEQFF. The DNA of the CDR3 is TGTGCCAGTAGTATCACCCTAGCGGGGGGGGATGAGCAGTTCTTC.

The chain links TRBV6-5 to TRBJ1-1, with D uncertain. Germline loops: CDR1 MNHEY, CDR2 SVGAGI. Between the trimmed V and J ends, which lost 8 bases and 1 base, there was a span of 8 bases. This CDR3 spans 12 amino acids. The CDR3 loop reads CASREGNTEAFF. In nucleotides, the CDR3 is TGTGCCAGCCGGGAGGGGAACACTGAAGCTTTCTTT.

The chain combines TRBV30 with TRBJ2-3, with TRBD1 identical over 10 bases. V lost 7 bases and J lost 6; bases outside the gene matches: 7. The CDR3 has 13 residues. Germline V CDR1 and CDR2: GTSNPN, SVGIG (reference sequence). The CDR3 here is CASDRGGLDTQYF. The DNA of the CDR3 is TGTGCCTCGGACAGGGGGGGGTTGGATACGCAGTATTTT.

This chain links TRBV7-6 with TRBJ2-1; D possibly corresponds to TRBD2 (6 bases). Trimming removed 2 bases from V and 0 bases from J, with 11 bases in between. CDR3 length: 16 residues. The germline gives CDR1 SGHVS, CDR2 FNYEAQ. CDR3 amino acids: CASSLRLANSYNEQFF. In nucleotides, the CDR3 is TGTGCCAGCAGCTTACGTCTAGCGAACTCCTACAATGAGCAGTTCTTC.

The chain joins TRBV27 to TRBJ1-4; TRBD1 matches at 10 bases. The length of the CDR3 is 14 residues. Germline assignment: CDR1 MNHEY and CDR2 SMNVEV (reference sequence). The V and J ends lost 5 bases and 5 bases, in that order; junction bases with no gene match: 2. For the CDR3, the DNA is TGTGCCAGCAGTGGGGGACAGGGGAATGAAAAACTGTTTTTT. This translates into CASSGGQGNEKLFF.

The chain couples TRBV10-3 to TRBJ2-2, with D possibly matching TRBD2 (6 bases). CDR1 and CDR2 from the germline V gene are ENHRY and SYGVKD. Trimming pared 3 bases from V and 1 base from J, leaving 9 bases between. The CDR3 runs to 15 residues. The CDR3 coding sequence is TGTGCCATCAGTGATCTCGGGAGGAACACCGGGGAGCTGTTTTTT. Its translation: CAISDLGRNTGELFF.

The rearrangement links TRBV18 to TRBJ1-6; tentative D call: TRBD1 (6 bases). The CDR3 length is 13 residues. Trimming stripped 5 bases from V and 8 bases from J, with 10 bases between. The germline V gene has CDR1 KGHSH and CDR2 LQKENI. The CDR3 bases are TGTGCCAGCTCAGAGTACAGGGATTCACCCCTCCACTTT. Its protein is CASSEYRDSPLHF. The complete variable domain, with remaining parts taken from reference TRBV18 and TRBJ1-6, reads NAGVMQNPRHLVRRRGQEARLRCSPMKGHSHVYWYRQLPEEGLKFMVYLQKENIIDESGMPKERFSAEFPKEGPSILRIQQVVRGDSAAYFCASSEYRDSPLHFGNGTRLTVT.

The gene calls are TRBV5-6 and TRBJ2-3; D call uncertain. Germline values: CDR1 SGHDT, CDR2 YYEEEE. The CDR3 extends over 11 amino acids. V was shortened by 4 bases and J by 6 bases, with 6 bases between the two germline ends. In DNA, the CDR3 is TGTGCCAGCAGCATTGCGGATACGCAGTATTTT. Translating gives CASSIADTQYF.